Sequencing of this T cell receptor (beta chain) was carried out in a study of cytomegalovirus exposure and HLA in healthy donors. Whole-study context: Some 85 million unique TCRs, all from HLA-typed donors, were included in an early release of the data. General study points: A later analysis appeared to link common viral pathogens to several of the most significant clusters. The classifier was said to identify cytomegalovirus status with high specificity and sensitivity.

PCR employed 60 Vbeta and 13 Jbeta primers. Under the authors' procedure: Unique TCR beta chains numbered about 80 million in a later analysis, with roughly 9.9 million shared. The table came from immunoSEQ multiplex PCR; TCRdb's copy has only in-frame clones and leaves some out. V and J calls and clone size are given by that table; D and trimming were obtained from the DNA. The profile shows under 200,000 clones, over 70% of them singletons. V trimming: 2 bases; J trimming: 7 bases; junction bases outside the gene matches: 10. The CDR3 covers 18 residues. Germline lookup yields CDR1 KGHSH and CDR2 LQKENI. Details on this clone: Its antigen is not identified.

The receptor was derived from a middle-aged woman in good health and CMV-seropositive. Input material: PBMCs. The chain carries TRBV18 and TRBJ1-6; the match to TRBD1 covers 11 bases. CDR3 DNA: TGTGCCAGCTCACCATTGGGATCGGGACAGGGGGGCAATTCACCCCTCCACTTT. This encodes CASSPLGSGQGGNSPLHF.